These T cell receptor beta chains were read from a single sample in a study of CD8 T cells in ankylosing spondylitis. TCRdb analysed the 5' RACE reads with MiXCR anew, one entry per CDR3 protein. Among over 400,000 distinct CDR3 sequences listed, about 24% were seen once. The sequenced material came from blood, either unsorted or a sorted T cell fraction (not recorded which). Every receptor here comes from a male donor with ankylosing spondylitis. The CDR3 runs from the conserved cysteine through the conserved F or W. Fields, in order: clone size, V gene, J gene, D gene, CDR3 DNA, CDR3 protein. A D gene is named only where the DNA matches it firmly. Size is omitted from some rows. Given values are once, few, many or a class for expanded clones.

-,TRBV7-9,TRBJ1-5,-,TGTGCCAGCAGCTTAGCGCGGGGGCGCAGGCAGCCCCAGCATTTT,CASSLARGRRQPQHF
-,TRBV10-3,TRBJ1-1,TRBD1,TGTGCCACAGGGGGGACAGGGGGCGGTGGAACTGAAGCTTTCTTT,CATGGTGGGGTEAFF
-,TRBV2,TRBJ2-2,-,TGTGCCGGCACAGCCTCGAACACCGGGGAGCTGTTTTTT,CAGTASNTGELFF
-,TRBV5-6,TRBJ2-3,TRBD2,TGTGCCAGCAGCTCTGCTAGCGGGGCGGGCACAGATACGCAGTATTTT,CASSSASGAGTDTQYF
few,TRBV5-1,TRBJ2-3,-,TGCGCCAGCAGCTGGGGGGGACAGGCCCTGGACACAGATACGCAGTATTTT,CASSWGGQALDTDTQYF
-,TRBV12-3/TRBV12-4,TRBJ2-3,TRBD2,TGTGCCAGCAGTCGGACCCGGGACTATCACACAGATACGCAGTATTTT,CASSRTRDYHTDTQYF
few,TRBV20-1,TRBJ2-3,TRBD2,TGCAGTGCCCCGGTAGGCGGGAGCATTGTGGCAGATACGCAGTATTTT,CSAPVGGSIVADTQYF
few,TRBV11-2,TRBJ2-2,TRBD1,TGTGCCAGCAGGAAAACAGGGGTCACGGACACCGGGGAGCTGTTTTTT,CASRKTGVTDTGELFF
-,TRBV12-3/TRBV12-4,TRBJ1-3,-,TGTGCCAGCACCCTGGACATTTCTGGAAACACCATATATTTT,CASTLDISGNTIYF
-,TRBV7-2,TRBJ2-1,-,TGTGCCAGCAGCTGGACTACCTCTTACAATGAGCAGTTCTTC,CASSWTTSYNEQFF
few,TRBV14,TRBJ2-5,-,TGTGCCAGCATTCGATGGGGTCACCCCCGGGAGACCCAGTACTTC,CASIRWGHPRETQYF
-,TRBV5-6,TRBJ2-1,-,TGTGCCAGCAGCTCCAACGGGAGAGGGAGGAATGAGCAGTTCTTC,CASSSNGRGRNEQFF
-,TRBV5-1,TRBJ1-1,-,TGCGCCAGCAGCCTCCCGGCTGGGGGGGCCCTCACTGAAGCTTTCTTT,CASSLPAGGALTEAFF
-,TRBV19,TRBJ2-1,-,TGTGCCAGTAGTATGGTCAATGAGCAGTTCTTC,CASSMVNEQFF